The 23 T cell receptor beta chains below come from one sample, sequenced in a study of neurological immune-mediated disorders. TCRdb recomputed calls from the 5' RACE reads with MiXCR, one row per CDR3 protein. Here the sample spans 66,000 or so distinct CDR3 sequences, 4% to 6% being singletons. Sequenced material: PBMCs. The source is a woman aged 25 to 45 with multiple sclerosis.

This clonotype came up many times. The chain links TRBV28 to TRBJ1-1; possibly TRBD1 for D (6 bases). V shed 6 bases and J shed 4 bases, with 21 bases lying between them. The CDR3 loop spans 16 amino acids. Germline CDR1 and CDR2: MDHEN and SYDVKM. DNA of the CDR3: TGTGCCAGCAGGCCCACAGGGAGTCGTGGTTCCACTGAAGCTTTCTTT. Amino acids: CASRPTGSRGSTEAFF. The variable domain in full, completed from reference TRBV28 and TRBJ1-1, reads DVKVTQSSRYLVKRTGEKVFLECVQDMDHENMFWYRQDPGLGLRLIYFSYDVKMKEKGDIPEGYSVSREKKERFSLILESASTNQTSMYLCASRPTGSRGSTEAFFGQGTRLTVV.

In this sample, this clonotype turned up many times. This chain links TRBV5-6 with TRBJ2-5, with TRBD2 matching over 8 bases. The J segment lost 4 bases and the V segment lost 0 bases, leaving 5 bases of the junction unmatched. Germline V gene lookup returns CDR1 SGHDT and CDR2 YYEEEE. The CDR3 loop spans 15 amino acids. The CDR3 sequence is CASSLGGGSAETQYF. Here the CDR3 DNA reads TGTGCCAGCAGCTTGGGCGGGGGGAGTGCAGAGACCCAGTACTTC.

This clonotype was counted ten times or more. The chain couples TRBV20-1 to TRBJ1-3; D might be TRBD1 (6 bases). V lost 0 bases and J lost 0, with 9 bases in between. This CDR3 is 15 amino acids long. The V gene's germline CDR1 is DFQATT and CDR2 SNEGSKA (reference sequence). CDR3 sequence reads: CSARDQGSSGNTIYF. The DNA of the CDR3 is TGCAGTGCTAGAGATCAGGGGAGCTCTGGAAACACCATATATTTT.

This clonotype has ten or more counts. The chain has TRBV20-1 and TRBJ2-1; 11 bases agree with TRBD2. Germline V gives CDR1 DFQATT, CDR2 SNEGSKA (reference sequence). The V and J ends lost 0 bases and 7 bases, in that order; junction bases with no gene match: 5. The length of the CDR3 is 15 residues. DNA for the CDR3: TGCAGTGCTAGAGATTTAGCGGGGGGGCTTAATGAGCAGTTCTTC. The encoded protein is CSARDLAGGLNEQFF.

This clonotype has at least ten counts. This rearrangement joins TRBV5-1 to TRBJ1-1; D not certain. The CDR3 runs to 14 residues. Per the germline V gene, CDR1 is SGHRS and CDR2 is YFSETQ. V shed 4 bases and J shed 5 bases, with 15 bases lying between them. The CDR3 sequence is CASSRAEGRTEAFF. DNA for the CDR3: TGCGCCAGCAGCAGGGCCGAGGGCCGGACTGAAGCTTTCTTT.

This chain links TRBV5-1 with TRBJ1-1, with D maybe TRBD1 (6 bases). The germline V gene encodes CDR1 SGHRS and CDR2 YFSETQ. The CDR3 is 14 residues long. Trimming shortened V by 0 bases and J by 4 bases, and 10 bases separated the two germline ends. The DNA for the CDR3 is TGCGCCAGCAGCTTGGGGGGGGCAGGCACTGAAGCTTTCTTT. This encodes CASSLGGAGTEAFF.

This clonotype was picked up many times. The rearrangement links TRBV12-3 or TRBV12-4 to TRBJ2-7, with TRBD2 identical over 13 bases. Losses at the gene ends were 6 bases for V and 2 bases for J; bases not matched to a gene: 1. This CDR3 has 14 residues. CDR3 residues: CASRGLAGPYEQYF. DNA of the CDR3: TGTGCCAGCAGGGGACTAGCGGGGCCCTACGAGCAGTACTTC.

This clonotype was seen ten or more times. The chain recombines TRBV7-2 with TRBJ2-2; D is uncertain. CDR3 size: 16 residues. The germline V and J ends were trimmed by 8 bases and 0 bases, with 16 bases remaining between them. CDR1 and CDR2 from the germline V gene are SGHTA and FQGNSA. This CDR3 is CASAIGLGPNTGELFF. Written as DNA, the CDR3 is TGTGCCAGCGCCATCGGTCTGGGCCCGAACACCGGGGAGCTGTTTTTT.

This clonotype was detected many times. J is TRBJ2-1 and V is TRBV11-2; 10 bases map to TRBD1. The CDR3 spans 15 residues. J was trimmed by 7 bases and V by 4 bases; bases with no gene match: 7. The germline V gene has CDR1 SGHAT and CDR2 FQNNGV. Here the CDR3 reads CASSSEGQGRNEQFF. The CDR3 DNA reads TGTGCCAGCAGCTCGGAGGGACAGGGGAGAAATGAGCAGTTCTTC. The variable domain in full, completed from reference TRBV11-2 and TRBJ2-1, reads EAGVAQSPRYKIIEKRQSVAFWCNPISGHATLYWYQQILGQGPKLLIQFQNNGVVDDSQLPKDRFSAERLKGVDSTLKIQPAKLEDSAVYLCASSSEGQGRNEQFFGPGTRLTVL.

In this sample, this clonotype turned up many times. The chain joins TRBV4-2 to TRBJ2-7, with D perhaps TRBD1 or TRBD2 (7 bases each). CDR1 and CDR2 from the germline V gene are LGHNA and YNFKEQ. V was shortened by 6 bases and J by 2 bases, with 14 bases between the two germline ends. This CDR3 has 14 residues. The DNA of the CDR3 is TGTGCCAGCAGTCCCGGGGGGACAGCCTACGAGCAGTACTTC. As protein: CASSPGGTAYEQYF.

The chain carries TRBV20-1 and TRBJ2-1; 10 nucleotides agree with TRBD2. Germline-derived CDR1 and CDR2 are DFQATT and SNEGSKA (reference sequence). The CDR3 runs 15 residues. Trimming took 6 bases from V and 6 from J; bases not matched to a gene: 11. CDR3 coding DNA: TGCAGTGCGAGATGGGAGTTAGCGGGGGGCAATGAGCAGTTCTTC. This codes for CSARWELAGGNEQFF.

This clonotype was seen many times. V gene TRBV7-9 combines with J gene TRBJ1-4, with 8 bases that match TRBD1. This CDR3 is 17 amino acids long. CDR1 and CDR2 (germline): SEHNR, FQNEAQ (reference sequence). Unmatched junction bases numbered 10, after V lost 5 bases and J lost 2 bases. The CDR3 sequence: CASSLQGAGATNEKLFF. The DNA for the CDR3 is TGTGCCAGCAGCCTTCAGGGGGCGGGGGCGACTAATGAAAAACTGTTTTTT.

This clonotype has a count of ten or more. This sequence joins TRBV7-8 and TRBJ1-1; 7 bases match TRBD1. The CDR3 covers 15 residues. V lost 1 base to trimming and J lost 7 bases; unmatched junction nucleotides: 9. Looked up from germline, CDR1 is SGHVS and CDR2 is FQNEAQ. CDR3 DNA: TGTGCCAGCAGCTTAGGAGTGGGGACAGATAATGAAGCTTTCTTT. It codes for CASSLGVGTDNEAFF.

In its sample, this clonotype was seen many times. The CDR3 DNA reads TGTGCCAGCTCAACACTGACAGGGACGGCTTTCTTT. It is translated as CASSTLTGTAFF. The rearrangement links TRBV18 to TRBJ1-1, with TRBD1 identical over 7 bases. In germline, CDR1 is KGHSH, CDR2 LQKENI. This CDR3 is 12 amino acids long. Trimming took 5 bases from V and 11 from J; bases not matched to a gene: 8.

The genes are TRBV20-1 and TRBJ2-7, with 8 bases aligning to TRBD1. Unmatched junction bases numbered 11, after V lost 5 bases and J lost 2 bases. CDR3 length: 15 amino acids. CDR1 and CDR2 (germline): DFQATT, SNEGSKA (reference sequence). CDR3 in amino acids: CSAQNGQGITYEQYF. CDR3 DNA: TGCAGTGCTCAAAATGGACAGGGTATTACCTACGAGCAGTACTTC.

This clonotype was counted only a few times. The genes are TRBV3-1 and TRBJ2-1; D may be TRBD2 (6 bases). CDR3 length: 16 residues. V was trimmed by 1 base and J by 4 bases, leaving 14 bases between them. Germline V gene data show CDR1 as LGHDT and CDR2 as YNNKEL (reference sequence). The CDR3 here is CASSQGPDRGYNEQFF. For the CDR3, the DNA is TGTGCCAGCAGCCAAGGGCCAGACCGGGGGTACAATGAGCAGTTCTTC.

This clonotype was seen ten or more times. The chain employs TRBV12-3 or TRBV12-4 and TRBJ1-2, with D perhaps TRBD1 (5 bases). This CDR3 contains 14 residues. The ends were cut back, 5 bases at V and 7 bases at J, with 17 bases in the middle. The CDR3 DNA follows: TGTGCCAGCAGTGGGACCCAGGGACTGGGTGGCTACACCTTC. Protein: CASSGTQGLGGYTF.

The CDR3 loop is CASRGRAADTQYF. The CDR3 region has the DNA TGTGCCAGCAGGGGGAGGGCCGCAGATACGCAGTATTTT. The J gene is TRBJ2-3, the V gene TRBV7-2; 7 bases are a match to TRBD2. The J segment lost 4 bases and the V segment lost 6 bases, leaving 4 bases of the junction unmatched. The CDR3 totals 13 residues. Germline V gene data show CDR1 as SGHTA and CDR2 as FQGNSA. The full variable domain, rest sourced from reference TRBV7-2 and TRBJ2-3, is GAGVSQSPSNKVTEKGKDVELRCDPISGHTALYWYRQSLGQGLEFLIYFQGNSAPDKSGLPSDRFSAERTGGSVSTLTIQRTQQEDSAVYLCASRGRAADTQYFGPGTRLTVL.

Ten or more counts support this clonotype. The CDR3 region has the DNA TGCAGTGCTAGAGATCCGGCTAGCGCGCCAGATACGCAGTATTTT. This translates into CSARDPASAPDTQYF. The gene calls are TRBV20-1 and TRBJ2-3, with D perhaps matching TRBD2 (6 bases). V lost 0 bases and J 4 bases, leaving 14 bases between the germline ends. This CDR3 region has 15 residues. Germline V gene data show CDR1 as DFQATT and CDR2 as SNEGSKA (reference sequence).

This clonotype was detected a few times. The chain recombines TRBV12-3 or TRBV12-4 with TRBJ1-1; no reliable D call. Trimming stripped 6 bases from V and 10 bases from J, with 12 bases between. The CDR3 extends over 11 amino acids. In DNA form, the CDR3 reads TGTGCCAGCAGCTACGGTGGGGTAGCTTTCTTT. Translation: CASSYGGVAFF.

This clonotype appeared a few times. The rearrangement joins TRBV9 to TRBJ2-5; D is possibly TRBD2 (7 bases). The CDR3 covers 13 residues. V lost 4 bases, J lost 5 bases, and 12 bases lay in between. The germline CDR1 and CDR2 sequences are SGDLS and YYNGEE. CDR3 in amino acids: CASSLRGAETQYF. DNA of the CDR3: TGTGCCAGCAGCCTCCGGGGGGCGGAGACCCAGTACTTC.

This clonotype has at least ten counts. The chain has TRBV4-1 and TRBJ1-1; D call uncertain. This CDR3 is built from 12 residues. Germline V gene sequence: CDR1 MGHRA, CDR2 YSYEKL. With 7 bases removed from V and 0 bases from J, the gap between germline ends came to 6 bases. CDR3 protein: CASNNLNTEAFF. CDR3 nucleotide sequence: TGCGCCAGCAACAATCTGAACACTGAAGCTTTCTTT.

This clonotype was seen at least ten times. The chain carries TRBV7-9 and TRBJ2-3; TRBD1 aligns across 9 bases. With V trimmed by 5 bases and J by 3 bases, 12 bases remained unmatched. This CDR3 is 17 amino acids long. In germline, CDR1 is SEHNR, CDR2 FQNEAQ (reference sequence). This chain's CDR3 is CASSQPAGTGITDTQYF. Written as DNA, the CDR3 is TGTGCCAGCAGCCAACCCGCCGGGACAGGGATAACAGATACGCAGTATTTT.